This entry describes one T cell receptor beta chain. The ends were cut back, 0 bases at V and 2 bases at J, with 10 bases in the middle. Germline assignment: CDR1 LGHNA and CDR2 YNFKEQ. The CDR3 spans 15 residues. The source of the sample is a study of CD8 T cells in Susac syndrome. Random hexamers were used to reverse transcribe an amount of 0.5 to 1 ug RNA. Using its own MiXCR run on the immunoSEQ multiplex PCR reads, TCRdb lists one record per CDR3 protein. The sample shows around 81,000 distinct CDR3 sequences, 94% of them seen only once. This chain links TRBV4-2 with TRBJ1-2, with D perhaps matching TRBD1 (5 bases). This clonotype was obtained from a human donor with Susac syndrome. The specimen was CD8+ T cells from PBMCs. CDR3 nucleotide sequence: TGTGCCAGCAGCCAAGATCAGGGATCCAACTATGGCTACACCTTC. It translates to CASSQDQGSNYGYTF.